Listed here is a single TCR beta chain. The target antigen is unknown. This record belongs to a study of monozygotic twins with inflammatory bowel disease. TCRdb reprocessed the 5' RACE reads and keeps a single row for each CDR3 protein, giving no DNA. The specimen's table records around 400,000 distinct CDR3 sequences. The CDR3 is 14 amino acids. Germline CDR1 and CDR2: SEHNR and FQNEAQ (reference sequence). Overall study findings and caveats: No difference in repertoire similarity was seen between concordant and discordant twins, possibly because power was limited. Researchers report that IBD patients shared fewer clonotypes with others than healthy twins, especially amid disease activity. It was not supported that a single strong signal or clonotype was associated with IBD.

Sample: blood. This sequence joins TRBV7-9 and TRBJ1-1; TCRdb's D call of TRBD1 is untestable without DNA. The source of this sequence is a human donor with ulcerative colitis or Crohn's disease, or a healthy co-twin of an affected twin (not recorded which). The CDR3 region is CASSERGVLTEAFF.